This T cell receptor beta chain was found in a study of CD8+CD57+ T cells in acquired aplastic anemia. About the research overall: Sorting CD4+ and CD8+ cells gave DNA averaging around 3 ug.

Genomic DNA templated the TCR beta VDJ and CDR3 profiling. TCRdb itself ran the reads through MiXCR, one entry per CDR3 protein. Seen here are approximately 190,000 distinct CDR3 sequences, nearly 50% observed once, and the top ten hold about 8.8%. Germline CDR1 DFQATT, CDR2 SNEGSKA (reference sequence). CDR3 length: 14 residues. Individuals selected for sequencing had exhibited CD8+CD57+ cell expansion on flow cytometry. When blood sampling took place, the patients had received no therapy. Of note for this clonotype: The junction does not match germline at one end; this may be a read error.

The source is a human donor with aplastic anemia. The chain uses TRBV20-1 and TRBJ2-1; TRBD2 matches 10 bases. The source material was sorted CD4+, CD8+, or CD8+CD57+ T cells (not recorded which) from PBMCs. The CDR3 here is CSARAGGGYNEQFF. CDR3 in DNA: TGCAGTGCCAGAGCGGGAGGGGGCTACAATGAGCAGTTCTTC.